The 20 T cell receptor beta chains below come from one sample, sequenced in a study of cytomegalovirus exposure and HLA in healthy donors. This PCR relied on a set of 60 Vbeta primers and 13 Jbeta primers. Clones were read by immunoSEQ multiplex PCR, and TCRdb kept only the in-frame ones, dropping some. In all, the sample yields about 130,000 clones. Sequencing was done on a sample of PBMCs. The receptors stem from a woman in her thirties or forties in good health and CMV-seronegative.

The J gene is TRBJ1-4, the V gene TRBV7-2, with D possibly TRBD1 on 6 matching bases. Germline V gene sequence: CDR1 SGHTA, CDR2 FQGNSA. V lost 6 bases to trimming and J lost 4 bases, with 15 bases between them. CDR3 length equals 15 residues. DNA of the CDR3: TGTGCCAGCAGTTTTGGACAGCTTAATAATGAAAAACTGTTTTTT. Amino acid sequence: CASSFGQLNNEKLFF.

J is TRBJ2-3 and V is TRBV14; 7 bases are a match to TRBD2. V lost 2 bases and J lost 6; bases outside the gene matches: 8. CDR1 SGHDN and CDR2 FVKESK come from the germline V gene. The CDR3 has 15 residues. For the CDR3, the DNA is TGTGCCAGCAGCCAACAAGCGGGGCCGGGGGATACGCAGTATTTT. As protein: CASSQQAGPGDTQYF.

The V call is TRBV11-1, the J call TRBJ2-3, with TRBD1 identical over 7 bases. This CDR3 is 15 amino acids long. Germline V gene lookup returns CDR1 SGHAT and CDR2 FQDESV (reference sequence). Trimming took 5 bases from V and 0 from J; bases not matched to a gene: 5. The CDR3 spells CASSHLRGSTDTQYF. DNA of the CDR3: TGTGCCAGCAGCCACCTCAGGGGGAGCACAGATACGCAGTATTTT.

The chain recombines TRBV28 with TRBJ1-2; 9 nucleotides align to TRBD1. V was clipped by 5 bases and J by 4 bases; unmatched bases: 11. Germline CDR1 MDHEN, CDR2 SYDVKM. The CDR3 has 16 amino acids. CDR3 nucleotides: TGTGCCAGCAGTCTCCTGAAGGGACAGGGACTCTATGGCTACACCTTC. Amino acids: CASSLLKGQGLYGYTF.

The chain recombines TRBV5-4 with TRBJ1-1, with a possible D match to TRBD1 (6 bases). The V gene lost 0 bases and the J gene lost 3 bases, with 15 bases spanning the gap. CDR1 SGHNT and CDR2 YYREEE come from the germline V gene (reference sequence). This CDR3 contains 16 residues. CDR3: CASSLARQSGDTEAFF. DNA of the CDR3: TGTGCCAGCAGCTTGGCCAGGCAGTCAGGGGACACTGAAGCTTTCTTT.

This sequence joins TRBV10-3 and TRBJ2-5; a weak D match, TRBD1 (5 bases). Germline V gene data show CDR1 as ENHRY and CDR2 as SYGVKD. Trimming took 5 bases from V and 5 from J, leaving 12 bases between them. CDR3 size: 13 residues. Here the CDR3 reads CAISSQGWETQYF. The CDR3 bases are TGTGCCATCAGTAGTCAGGGATGGGAGACCCAGTACTTC.

The V call is TRBV28, the J call TRBJ2-5; 10 nucleotides align to TRBD1. The CDR3 is 16 amino acids. The ends lost 4 bases at V and 5 bases at J; junction bases unmatched: 10. Germline V gives CDR1 MDHEN, CDR2 SYDVKM. CDR3 residues: CASSSNRDRGRETQYF. The CDR3 DNA follows: TGTGCCAGCAGTTCTAACCGGGACAGGGGAAGGGAGACCCAGTACTTC.

Of note for this clone: A read error may account for a junction end that differs from germline. The chain is built from TRBV18 and TRBJ1-3; no clear D. CDR3 size: 16 residues. Germline CDR1 reads KGHSH; CDR2 reads LQKENI. This CDR3 is CASSPLTEAAGNTIYF. CDR3 sequence (DNA): TGTGCCAGCTCTCCACTGACCGAGGCCGCTGGAAACACCATATATTTT. Full variable domain (outside the CDR3, taken from reference TRBV18 and TRBJ1-3): NAGVMQNPRHLVRRRGQEARLRCSPMKGHSHVYWYRQLPEEGLKFMVYLQKENIIDESGMPKERFSAEFPKEGPSILRIQQVVRGDSAAYFCASSPLTEAAGNTIYFGEGSWLTVV.

This chain uses TRBV7-3 with TRBJ1-1, with a tentative D call TRBD1 (5 bases). This CDR3 is built from 13 residues. CDR1 and CDR2 (germline): SGHTA, FQGTGA. The V gene lost 5 bases and the J gene lost 0 bases, with 7 bases spanning the gap. In DNA form, the CDR3 reads TGTGCCAGCAGCCGGGGGGTGAACACTGAAGCTTTCTTT. Its translation is CASSRGVNTEAFF.

CDR3 in amino acids: CASSHFYSGTDISYNSPLHF. The CDR3 bases are TGCGCCAGCAGCCACTTTTATTCCGGGACTGACATCTCCTATAATTCACCCCTCCACTTT. The chain joins TRBV4-1 to TRBJ1-6; D might be TRBD1 (5 bases). V was trimmed by 3 bases and J by 0 bases, leaving 21 bases between them. The CDR3 runs to 20 residues. Per germline, CDR1 MGHRA and CDR2 YSYEKL.

The genes are TRBV19 and TRBJ2-2; a weak D match, TRBD2 (5 bases). Germline values: CDR1 LNHDA, CDR2 SQIVND (reference sequence). V dropped 1 base and J dropped 5 bases, with 8 bases sitting between them. CDR3 length: 14 amino acids. CDR3 sequence reads: CASSIVEGTGELFF. The DNA for the CDR3 is TGTGCCAGTAGTATAGTAGAGGGTACCGGGGAGCTGTTTTTT.

The chain employs TRBV7-9 and TRBJ2-2; the D gene is possibly TRBD1 (6 bases). Germline CDR1 reads SEHNR; CDR2 reads FQNEAQ (reference sequence). V lost 2 bases to trimming and J lost 3 bases, with 13 bases between them. CDR3 length equals 16 residues. CDR3 DNA sequence: TGTGCCAGCAGCTTATACAGGGTTTCTGACACCGGGGAGCTGTTTTTT. This codes for CASSLYRVSDTGELFF. Full variable domain (missing parts from reference TRBV7-9 and TRBJ2-2): DTGVSQNPRHKITKRGQNVTFRCDPISEHNRLYWYRQTLGQGPEFLTYFQNEAQLEKSRLLSDRFSAERPKGSFSTLEIQRTEQGDSAMYLCASSLYRVSDTGELFFGEGSRLTVL.

The chain employs TRBV19 and TRBJ1-5; unclear D gene. Between the trimmed V and J ends, which lost 5 bases and 1 base, there was a span of 18 bases. This CDR3 is 17 amino acids long. In germline, CDR1 is LNHDA, CDR2 SQIVND (reference sequence). This chain's CDR3 is CASSRKAGVRSNQPQHF. In DNA, the CDR3 is TGTGCCAGTAGTCGAAAGGCCGGGGTTCGGAGCAATCAGCCCCAGCATTTT.

The rearrangement links TRBV7-9 to TRBJ2-3, with D tentatively TRBD1 (6 bases). The V and J ends lost 0 bases and 1 base respectively, with 14 bases between them. The CDR3 length is 17 residues. Looked up from germline, CDR1 is SEHNR and CDR2 is FQNEAQ (reference sequence). CDR3 DNA: TGTGCCAGCAGCTTAGCCCGCACAGGGTATGGCACAGATACGCAGTATTTT. Translated: CASSLARTGYGTDTQYF.

To note about this clone: The same CDR3 is also encoded by other DNA sequences in this sample. The V gene is TRBV4-1, the J gene TRBJ1-1, with 7 positions matching TRBD1. Germline V lookup: CDR1 MGHRA, CDR2 YSYEKL. The CDR3 is 16 amino acids. V lost 4 bases and J lost 4; bases outside the gene matches: 12. The CDR3: CASSLLGKGASTEAFF. The CDR3 nucleotides are TGCGCCAGCAGCCTTCTTGGGAAGGGGGCGTCCACTGAAGCTTTCTTT.

The genes are TRBV14 and TRBJ2-1; D gene ambiguous. This CDR3 is 11 amino acids long. Germline assignment: CDR1 SGHDN and CDR2 FVKESK. V was trimmed by 4 bases and J by 8 bases, leaving 6 bases between them. CDR3 in amino acids: CASSPLDEQFF. CDR3 bases: TGTGCCAGCAGCCCCTTAGATGAGCAGTTCTTC.

The rearrangement joins TRBV28 to TRBJ1-2; D unresolved. Per the germline V gene, CDR1 is MDHEN and CDR2 is SYDVKM. The CDR3 has 13 residues. V was trimmed by 8 bases and J by 2 bases, leaving 12 bases between them. CDR3 bases: TGTGCCAGCGGTGACAATGCGAACTATGGCTACACCTTC. Its translation is CASGDNANYGYTF.

V is TRBV5-6 and J is TRBJ2-2; 8 positions agree with TRBD1. Germline CDR1 and CDR2: SGHDT and YYEEEE. V was clipped by 2 bases and J by 6 bases; unmatched bases: 0. The CDR3 is 13 amino acids. CDR3 loop: CASSLQGAGELFF. The CDR3 DNA sequence: TGTGCCAGCAGCTTACAGGGGGCCGGGGAGCTGTTTTTT.

This chain joins TRBV19 and TRBJ2-2, with a tentative D call TRBD2 (6 bases). The CDR3 sequence is 13 residues long. Germline assignment: CDR1 LNHDA and CDR2 SQIVND (reference sequence). V was cut by 10 bases and J by 1 base, with 10 bases left in between. CDR3 bases: TGTGCCACCTTCGGGGGGAACACCGGGGAGCTGTTTTTT. Translation gives CATFGGNTGELFF.

V is TRBV9 and J is TRBJ1-6; unclear D gene. This CDR3 region has 13 residues. Germline V gene sequence: CDR1 SGDLS, CDR2 YYNGEE. V was cut by 3 bases and J by 6 bases, with 7 bases left in between. CDR3 bases: TGTGCCAGCAGCGGGACTGCTAATTCACCCCTCCACTTT. Its translation is CASSGTANSPLHF. The full variable domain, completed using reference TRBV9 and TRBJ1-6, is DSGVTQTPKHLITATGQRVTLRCSPRSGDLSVYWYQQSLDQGLQFLIQYYNGEERAKGNILERFSAQQFPDLHSELNLSSLELGDSALYFCASSGTANSPLHFGNGTRLTVT.